This TCR beta chain was captured by sequencing in a study of resident and recirculating memory T cells in vitiligo. Background on the study: Each patient gave two lesional and two nonlesional epidermal shave biopsies, plus PBMCs. Study conclusions and caveats: Sequences differed between biopsy sites and patients, suggesting private specificity.

The protocol was immunoSEQ multiplex PCR, while the TCRdb copy is restricted to in-frame clones and leaves out a portion. The sample includes more than 65,000 clones, roughly nine tenths of them seen just once. The V end lost 7 bases, the J end lost 0 bases, and 14 bases lay between the germline ends. Germline CDR1 and CDR2: SNHLY and FYNNEI. There are 15 residues in the CDR3. As to this clone: The antigen remains undetermined.

This sequence joins TRBV2 and TRBJ2-3, with D perhaps matching TRBD2 (6 bases). The receptor comes from a male donor with vitiligo. The sample consisted of blood. The CDR3 DNA sequence: TGTGCCAGCATAAAGTTAGCGGCTAGCACAGATACGCAGTATTTT. Protein product: CASIKLAASTDTQYF.